This T cell receptor beta chain was recovered during a study of cytomegalovirus exposure and HLA in healthy donors. About this clone itself: Its target is not known.

The V gene end was trimmed by 6 bases and the J gene end by 5 bases; junction bases not matched to a gene: 3. The CDR3 runs to 12 residues. CDR1 is LNHDA, CDR2 SQIVND, per germline (reference sequence). Overall study results and limits: Cytomegalovirus association was assigned to approximately 160 TCR beta chains. Later on, an analysis showed TCR association rates differing by HLA locus, with DRB1 the most and HLA-C the fewest.

Researchers ran the PCR with 60 Vbeta and 13 Jbeta primers. The table came from immunoSEQ multiplex PCR; TCRdb's copy has only in-frame clones and leaves some out. The sample holds 120,000 or so clones, less than 80% seen once. Sequencing was carried out using PBMCs. The V call is TRBV19, the J call TRBJ1-2; 7 bases fit TRBD1. This sequence was found in a woman aged 45 to 65 in good health and CMV-seronegative. The CDR3 sequence: CASRGQEYGYTF. The CDR3 DNA follows: TGTGCCAGTAGAGGACAGGAGTATGGCTACACCTTC.